This entry describes one TCR beta chain. This clonotype has just a few counts. The specificity of this receptor is unknown. No much larger clone is present one base from it, and per-base qualities are unavailable. These data belong to a study of T-cell reconstitution after alpha-beta-depleted transplantation in children (dated by TCRdb to 2016 to 2017). Regarding the complete study: T-cell immune reconstitution after TCRalphabeta/CD19-depleted allogeneic hematopoietic cell transplantation in children was quantitatively tracked in the study by means of TCR repertoire profiling. Study-level results and caveats: Over the following months the frequencies of hyperexpanded clones went down, and after one year T-cell counts and TCRbeta diversity were mostly credited to newly produced T cells. Apparently early alphabetaT-cell count recovery about two months after transplant reportedly relied on only several hundred rapidly expanded clones derived from non-depleted graft cells. In some patients, the high TCRbeta diversity seen at day 60 was put down to recipient T cells and intrathymic progenitors that had survived conditioning.

Library prep was done by PCR. Instrument used: Illumina HiSeq 2500. TCR library preparation used molecular barcoding, with unique molecular identifiers applied to normalize quantification of the TCRbeta repertoire. TCRdb reworked the public reads: Q25 trimming with fastp, MiXCR clone assembly, productive beta chains retained. CDR3 protein sequences are deduplicated, and each keeps its most common genes and DNA. The sample profile shows approximately 490,000 distinct CDR3 sequences; roughly 10% of them were found once. The ten largest clonotypes hold 2% to 2.5% of the sample. The CDR3 numbers 19 residues from cysteine through phenylalanine. Of all the DNA, just the CDR3 is kept, 57 bases in frame from base 1. The CDR1 and CDR2 encoded by the germline V gene (reference sequence) are SGHAT and FQDESV. Clipping removes 4 bases from V and 2 bases from J, with 11 as the unmatched junction base count. The treatment or condition tag for this specimen amounts to: allogeneic hematopoietic cell transplantation with graft depleted of TCRalphabeta T cells and CD19 B cells. The transplant recipients were children given TCRalphabeta/CD19-depleted allogeneic hematopoietic cell grafts.

Here the sequenced sample was PBMCs, taken before TCRalphabeta/CD19-depleted stem cell transplant. The chain couples TRBV11-1 to TRBJ2-6; TRBD1 aligns with 10 central bases. The receptor's source is a child aged 2-9 years with inherited bone marrow failure, due to receive a stem cell transplant. The CDR3 sequence is CASSSRGTGELAGANVLTF. The DNA sequence reads TGTGCCAGCAGCTCACGCGGGACAGGGGAACTAGCTGGGGCCAACGTCCTGACTTTC.